Listed below are T cell receptor beta chains from one sample, sequenced in a study of cytomegalovirus exposure and HLA in healthy donors. Sequenced by immunoSEQ multiplex PCR; TCRdb stores in-frame clones only, minus some. The sample holds over 100,000 clones; roughly three fifths are singletons and the top ten take about 4.4%. Sequenced input: PBMCs. These receptors all stem from a human donor in good health. The CDR3 runs from the conserved cysteine through the conserved F or W. Fields, in order: V gene, J gene, D gene, clone size, CDR3 protein, CDR3 DNA. The D gene is left open where the match is weak. The listing skips clone size in some rows; elsewhere it reads once, few, many or a size class.

V: TRBV15
J: TRBJ1-2
D: .
size: few
CDR3: CATSRDRTPGYTF
DNA: TGTGCCACCAGCAGAGACAGAACGCCTGGCTACACCTTC

V: TRBV28
J: TRBJ2-1
D: TRBD2
size: .
CDR3: CASSFGGLAANSYNEQFF
DNA: TGTGCCAGCAGTTTCGGGGGACTAGCGGCCAACTCCTACAATGAGCAGTTCTTC

V: TRBV4-1
J: TRBJ2-1
D: TRBD1
size: .
CDR3: CASSQGRLGQSSGDEQFF
DNA: TGCGCCAGCAGCCAAGGTCGTCTGGGACAGTCCTCTGGCGATGAGCAGTTCTTC

V: TRBV19
J: TRBJ1-5
D: .
size: .
CDR3: CASSWQNSNQPQHF
DNA: TGTGCCAGTAGTTGGCAAAATAGCAATCAGCCCCAGCATTTT

V: TRBV2
J: TRBJ1-4
D: .
size: .
CDR3: CASKQGGEKLFF
DNA: TGTGCCAGCAAGCAGGGAGGGGAAAAACTGTTTTTT

V: TRBV6-5
J: TRBJ2-2
D: TRBD2
size: .
CDR3: CASRNSGRSGGELFF
DNA: TGTGCCAGCAGAAATAGCGGGAGGTCGGGCGGGGAGCTGTTTTTT

V: TRBV7-9
J: TRBJ2-7
D: TRBD1
size: .
CDR3: CASSSLAGTGSYEQYF
DNA: TGTGCCAGCAGCTCGTTAGCCGGGACAGGGTCATACGAGCAGTACTTC

V: TRBV4-2
J: TRBJ2-1
D: .
size: .
CDR3: CASSQVGHVNNEQFF
DNA: TGTGCCAGCAGCCAAGTTGGACACGTAAACAATGAGCAGTTCTTC

V: TRBV4-1
J: TRBJ2-5
D: .
size: .
CDR3: CASSQDMAGWQETQYF
DNA: TGCGCCAGCAGCCAAGATATGGCGGGGTGGCAAGAGACCCAGTACTTC

V: TRBV9
J: TRBJ1-1
D: .
size: .
CDR3: CASSVLSSDTEAFF
DNA: TGTGCCAGCAGCGTTCTGAGTTCGGACACTGAAGCTTTCTTT

V: TRBV11-2
J: TRBJ1-3
D: TRBD1
size: once
CDR3: CASSWDRVIGNTIYF
DNA: TGTGCCAGCAGCTGGGACAGGGTTATCGGAAACACCATATATTTT

V: TRBV7-9
J: TRBJ1-1
D: TRBD1
size: .
CDR3: CASSSVEGARNTEAFF
DNA: TGTGCCAGCAGCTCCGTCGAGGGGGCTAGGAACACTGAAGCTTTCTTT

V: TRBV5-1
J: TRBJ1-2
D: .
size: .
CDR3: CASSSGTADGYTF
DNA: TGCGCCAGCAGCAGCGGGACCGCCGATGGCTACACCTTC

V: TRBV7-9
J: TRBJ1-1
D: .
size: .
CDR3: CSSSSIQGRAFF
DNA: TGTTCCAGCAGCTCAATACAGGGTAGAGCTTTCTTT

V: TRBV2
J: TRBJ1-5
D: TRBD1
size: .
CDR3: CASSEQGGVIGQPQHF
DNA: TGTGCCAGCAGTGAACAGGGGGGAGTAATCGGTCAGCCCCAGCATTTT

V: TRBV7-6
J: TRBJ2-7
D: .
size: .
CDR3: CASSSPGYEQYF
DNA: TGTGCCAGCAGCTCGCCGGGATACGAGCAGTACTTC

V: TRBV6-6
J: TRBJ1-1
D: .
size: .
CDR3: CASSATGRAFF
DNA: TGTGCCAGCAGTGCAACAGGGCGCGCTTTCTTT

V: TRBV6-1
J: TRBJ2-7
D: .
size: .
CDR3: CASSDFGRTYEQYF
DNA: TGTGCCAGCAGTGATTTTGGGAGAACCTACGAGCAGTACTTC

V: TRBV27
J: TRBJ1-1
D: TRBD1
size: .
CDR3: CASSPQGAIAFF
DNA: TGTGCCAGCAGTCCCCAGGGGGCGATAGCTTTCTTT

V: TRBV27
J: TRBJ2-1
D: .
size: .
CDR3: CASSPHPDRSGGNEQFF
DNA: TGTGCCAGCAGTCCCCACCCGGACCGCTCCGGGGGCAATGAGCAGTTCTTC

V: TRBV4-1
J: TRBJ1-1
D: .
size: .
CDR3: CASSQDHSSATEAFF
DNA: TGCGCCAGCAGCCAAGATCACTCATCCGCCACTGAAGCTTTCTTT

V: TRBV5-1
J: TRBJ2-7
D: .
size: once
CDR3: CASSLDGSYEQYF
DNA: TGCGCCAGCAGCTTGGACGGCTCCTACGAGCAGTACTTC

V: TRBV18
J: TRBJ1-5
D: .
size: .
CDR3: CASSPRQVGYVQPQHF
DNA: TGTGCCAGCTCACCGAGACAGGTCGGATACGTTCAGCCCCAGCATTTT

V: TRBV27
J: TRBJ2-7
D: .
size: once
CDR3: CASSLAGSSYEQYF
DNA: TGTGCCAGCAGTTTGGCGGGAAGCTCCTACGAGCAGTACTTC

V: TRBV4-1
J: TRBJ1-2
D: TRBD1
size: .
CDR3: CASSQDSGGTGVMSYTF
DNA: TGCGCCAGCAGCCAAGATTCGGGCGGGACAGGGGTTATGAGCTACACCTTC

V: TRBV29-1
J: TRBJ2-7
D: .
size: .
CDR3: CSVEESDSLTYEQYF
DNA: TGCAGCGTTGAAGAGTCGGACAGCTTAACCTACGAGCAGTACTTC

V: TRBV4-2
J: TRBJ2-7
D: TRBD2
size: .
CDR3: CASSQDWALAGSYEQYF
DNA: TGTGCCAGCAGCCAAGATTGGGCACTAGCGGGCTCCTACGAGCAGTACTTC

V: TRBV5-1
J: TRBJ1-3
D: .
size: .
CDR3: CASRSTGKAGNTIYF
DNA: TGCGCCAGCAGGTCGACAGGAAAAGCTGGAAACACCATATATTTT

V: TRBV5-1
J: TRBJ2-7
D: .
size: .
CDR3: CASSLGHGGEQYF
DNA: TGCGCCAGCAGCTTGGGGCACGGCGGCGAGCAGTACTTC

V: TRBV28
J: TRBJ1-1
D: TRBD1
size: .
CDR3: CASSYRDRGRLNTEAFF
DNA: TGTGCCAGCAGTTACAGAGACAGGGGGCGACTGAACACTGAAGCTTTCTTT

V: TRBV28
J: TRBJ2-1
D: TRBD1
size: few
CDR3: CASRPTGSGTYNEQFF
DNA: TGTGCCAGCAGGCCGACAGGGTCTGGGACCTACAATGAGCAGTTCTTC

V: TRBV28
J: TRBJ1-4
D: .
size: .
CDR3: CASSWGVEKLFF
DNA: TGTGCCAGCAGCTGGGGGGTAGAAAAACTGTTTTTT